This TCR beta chain emerged from a study of blood T cell repertoires in COVID-19. Study context: Sites in the United States, Italy and Spain provided acute and convalescent COVID-19 samples. PBMCs, B-cell-depleted T cells, or T cells were the source of the cDNA or gDNA that made up the material.

Data came from immunoSEQ multiplex PCR; TCRdb stores just in-frame clones and leaves some out. The table records approximately 90,000 clones, around four fifths of them present only once. Sample: peripheral blood. The receptor's source is a man aged 50 to 59 with acute or convalescent COVID-19.

The CDR3 coding sequence is TGTGCCAGCAGTCCCCGACTAGCGGGGGGGCACTACGAGCAGTACTTC. This translates into CASSPRLAGGHYEQYF. V usage is TRBV6-2 or TRBV6-3 and J usage is TRBJ2-7, with 14 positions matching TRBD2. Germline V gene sequence: CDR1 MNHEY, CDR2 SVGEGT. The V gene end was trimmed by 5 bases and the J gene end by 3 bases; junction bases not matched to a gene: 6. The CDR3 is 16 amino acids.